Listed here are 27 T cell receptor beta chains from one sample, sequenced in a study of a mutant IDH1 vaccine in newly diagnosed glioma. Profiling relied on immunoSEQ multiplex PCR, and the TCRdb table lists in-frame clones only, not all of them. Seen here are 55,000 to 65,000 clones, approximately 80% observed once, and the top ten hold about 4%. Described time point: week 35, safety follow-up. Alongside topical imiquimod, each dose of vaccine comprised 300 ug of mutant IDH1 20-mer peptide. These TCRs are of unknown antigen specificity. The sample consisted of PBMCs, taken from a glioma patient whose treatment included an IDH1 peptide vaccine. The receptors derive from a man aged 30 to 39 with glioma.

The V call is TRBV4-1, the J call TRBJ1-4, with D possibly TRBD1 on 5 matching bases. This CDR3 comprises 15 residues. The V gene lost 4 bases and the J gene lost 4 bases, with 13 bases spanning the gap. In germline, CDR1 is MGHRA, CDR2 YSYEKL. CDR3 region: CASSPSHRFNEKLFF. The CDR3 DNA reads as TGCGCCAGCAGCCCATCGCACAGGTTTAATGAAAAACTGTTTTTT.

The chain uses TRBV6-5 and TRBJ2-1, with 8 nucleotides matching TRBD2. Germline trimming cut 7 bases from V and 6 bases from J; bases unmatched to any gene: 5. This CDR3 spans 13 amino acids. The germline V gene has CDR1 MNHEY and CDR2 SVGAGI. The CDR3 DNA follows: TGTGCCAGCACTCCGGGGGGGTCCAATGAGCAGTTCTTC. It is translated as CASTPGGSNEQFF.

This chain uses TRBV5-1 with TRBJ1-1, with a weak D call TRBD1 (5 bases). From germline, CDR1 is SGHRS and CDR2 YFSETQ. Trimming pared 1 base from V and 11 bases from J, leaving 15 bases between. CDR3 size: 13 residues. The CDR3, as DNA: TGCGCCAGCAGCTTGCAGTTGGGGGTATGGGCTTTCTTT. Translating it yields CASSLQLGVWAFF.

CDR3 in DNA: TGTGCCAGCACCAGGGGCATGAACACTGAAGCTTTCTTT. It translates to CASTRGMNTEAFF. The chain is built from TRBV14 and TRBJ1-1, with D maybe TRBD1 (6 bases). Per the germline V gene, CDR1 is SGHDN and CDR2 is FVKESK. The V gene lost 7 bases and the J gene lost 0 bases, with 9 bases spanning the gap. This CDR3 is built from 13 residues.

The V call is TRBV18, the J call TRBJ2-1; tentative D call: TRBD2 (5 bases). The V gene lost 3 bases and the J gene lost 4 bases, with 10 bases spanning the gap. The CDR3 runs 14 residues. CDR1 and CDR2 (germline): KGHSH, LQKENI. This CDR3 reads CASSPSGVYNEQFF. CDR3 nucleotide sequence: TGTGCCAGCTCACCCAGCGGAGTATACAATGAGCAGTTCTTC.

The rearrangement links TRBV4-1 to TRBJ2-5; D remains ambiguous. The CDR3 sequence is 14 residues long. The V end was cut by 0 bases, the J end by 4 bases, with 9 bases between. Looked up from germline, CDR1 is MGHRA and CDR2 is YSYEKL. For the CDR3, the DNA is TGCGCCAGCAGCCAAGACTGGTGGCTAGAGACCCAGTACTTC. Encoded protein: CASSQDWWLETQYF.

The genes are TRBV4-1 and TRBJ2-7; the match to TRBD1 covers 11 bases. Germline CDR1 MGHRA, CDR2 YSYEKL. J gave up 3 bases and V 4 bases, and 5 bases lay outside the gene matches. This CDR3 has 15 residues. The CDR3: CASSPGQGAIYEQYF. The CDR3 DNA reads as TGCGCCAGCAGCCCAGGACAGGGGGCGATCTACGAGCAGTACTTC.

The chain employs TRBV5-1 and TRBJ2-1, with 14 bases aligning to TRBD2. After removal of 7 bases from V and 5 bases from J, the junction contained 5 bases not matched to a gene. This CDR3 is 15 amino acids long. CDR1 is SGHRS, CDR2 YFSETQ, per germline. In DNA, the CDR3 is TGCGCCAGCTTGGGACTAGCGGGGGCGCACAATGAGCAGTTCTTC. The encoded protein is CASLGLAGAHNEQFF.

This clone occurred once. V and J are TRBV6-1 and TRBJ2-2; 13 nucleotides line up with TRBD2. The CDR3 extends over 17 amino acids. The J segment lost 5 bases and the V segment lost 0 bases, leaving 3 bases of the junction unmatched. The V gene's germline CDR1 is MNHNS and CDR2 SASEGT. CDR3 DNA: TGTGCCAGCAGTGAAGCTTCACTAGCGGGGGGGACCGGGGAGCTGTTTTTT. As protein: CASSEASLAGGTGELFF.

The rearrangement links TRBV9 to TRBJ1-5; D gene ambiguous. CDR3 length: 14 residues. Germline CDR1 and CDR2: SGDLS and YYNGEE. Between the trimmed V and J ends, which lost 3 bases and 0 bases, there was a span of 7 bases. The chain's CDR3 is CASSAHPSNQPQHF. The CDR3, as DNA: TGTGCCAGCAGCGCCCATCCTAGCAATCAGCCCCAGCATTTT. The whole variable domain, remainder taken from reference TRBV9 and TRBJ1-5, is DSGVTQTPKHLITATGQRVTLRCSPRSGDLSVYWYQQSLDQGLQFLIQYYNGEERAKGNILERFSAQQFPDLHSELNLSSLELGDSALYFCASSAHPSNQPQHFGDGTRLSIL.

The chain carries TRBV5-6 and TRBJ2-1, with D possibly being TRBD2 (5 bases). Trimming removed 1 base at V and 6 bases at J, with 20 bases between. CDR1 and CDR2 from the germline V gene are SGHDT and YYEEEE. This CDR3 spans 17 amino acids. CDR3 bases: TGTGCCAGCAGCTTGCGGGGTCTCTATTCTGTCCTCAATGAGCAGTTCTTC. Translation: CASSLRGLYSVLNEQFF.

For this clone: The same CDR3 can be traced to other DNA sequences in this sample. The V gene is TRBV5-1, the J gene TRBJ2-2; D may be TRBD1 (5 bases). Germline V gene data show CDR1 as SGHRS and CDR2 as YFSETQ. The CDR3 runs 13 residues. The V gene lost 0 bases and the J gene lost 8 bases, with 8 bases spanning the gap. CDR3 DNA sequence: TGCGCCAGCAGCTTGGAAGGGGCGGGGGAGCTGTTTTTT. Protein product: CASSLEGAGELFF.

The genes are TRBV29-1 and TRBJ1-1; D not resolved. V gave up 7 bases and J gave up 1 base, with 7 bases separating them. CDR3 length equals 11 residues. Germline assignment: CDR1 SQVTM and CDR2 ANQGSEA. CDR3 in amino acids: CSAQENTEAFF. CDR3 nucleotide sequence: TGCAGCGCGCAGGAGAACACTGAAGCTTTCTTT.

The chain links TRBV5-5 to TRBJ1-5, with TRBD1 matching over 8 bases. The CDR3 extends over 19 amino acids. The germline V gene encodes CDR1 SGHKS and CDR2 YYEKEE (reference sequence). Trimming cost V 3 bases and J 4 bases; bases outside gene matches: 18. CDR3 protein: CASSSGGDRGLSINQPQHF. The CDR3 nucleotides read TGTGCCAGCAGCTCGGGCGGAGACAGGGGTCTTTCCATTAATCAGCCCCAGCATTTT.

CDR3 nucleotide sequence: TGTGCCAGCAGCCCAGACAGACCTGGGAACACCGGGGAGCTGTTTTTT. As protein: CASSPDRPGNTGELFF. The chain couples TRBV7-9 to TRBJ2-2; possible D gene TRBD1, 5 bases. Trimming took 5 bases from V and 1 from J, leaving 14 bases between them. The CDR3 loop spans 16 amino acids. Germline assignment: CDR1 SEHNR and CDR2 FQNEAQ (reference sequence).

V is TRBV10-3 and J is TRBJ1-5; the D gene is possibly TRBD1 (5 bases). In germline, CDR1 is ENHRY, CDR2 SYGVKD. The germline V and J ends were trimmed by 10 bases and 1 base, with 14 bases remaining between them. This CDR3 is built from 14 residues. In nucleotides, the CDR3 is TGTGCCACCGGGACGGTCGCGAGCAATCAGCCCCAGCATTTT. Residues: CATGTVASNQPQHF.

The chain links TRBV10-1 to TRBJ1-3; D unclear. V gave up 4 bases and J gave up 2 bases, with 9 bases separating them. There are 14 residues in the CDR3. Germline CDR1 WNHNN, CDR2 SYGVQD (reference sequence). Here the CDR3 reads CASSAPNTGNTIYF. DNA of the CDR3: TGCGCCAGCAGTGCCCCCAACACTGGAAACACCATATATTTT.

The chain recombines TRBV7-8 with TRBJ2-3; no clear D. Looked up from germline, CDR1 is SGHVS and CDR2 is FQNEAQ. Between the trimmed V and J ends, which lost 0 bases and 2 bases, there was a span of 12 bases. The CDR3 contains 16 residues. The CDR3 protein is CASSLAPRMSTDTQYF. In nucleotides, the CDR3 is TGTGCCAGCAGCTTAGCTCCTAGAATGTCCACAGATACGCAGTATTTT.

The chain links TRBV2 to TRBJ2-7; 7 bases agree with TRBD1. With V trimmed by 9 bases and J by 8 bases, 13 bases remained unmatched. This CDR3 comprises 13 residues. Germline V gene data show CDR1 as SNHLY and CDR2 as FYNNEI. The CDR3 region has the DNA TGTGCCAGAACAGGGGCCGATCCTACGAAGCAGTACTTC. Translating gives CARTGADPTKQYF.

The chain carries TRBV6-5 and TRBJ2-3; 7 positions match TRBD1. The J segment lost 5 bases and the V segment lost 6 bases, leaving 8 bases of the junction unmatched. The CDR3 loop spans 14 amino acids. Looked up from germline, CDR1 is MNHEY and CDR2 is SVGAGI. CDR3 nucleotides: TGTGCCAGCAGCCTCCTCCAGGGGGAAGATACGCAGTATTTT. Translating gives CASSLLQGEDTQYF.

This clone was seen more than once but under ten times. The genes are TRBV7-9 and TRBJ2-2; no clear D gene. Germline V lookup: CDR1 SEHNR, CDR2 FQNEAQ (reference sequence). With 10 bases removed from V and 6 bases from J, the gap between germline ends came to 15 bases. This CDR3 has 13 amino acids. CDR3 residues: CANPSFMAGELFF. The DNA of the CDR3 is TGTGCCAACCCGTCTTTCATGGCCGGGGAGCTGTTTTTT.

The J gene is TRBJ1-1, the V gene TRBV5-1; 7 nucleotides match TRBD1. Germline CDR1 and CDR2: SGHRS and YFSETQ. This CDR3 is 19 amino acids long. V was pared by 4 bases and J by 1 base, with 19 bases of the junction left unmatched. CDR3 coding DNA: TGCGCCAGCAGCCGGACCACCGCCGGGACAGCACATTCGAACACTGAAGCTTTCTTT. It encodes CASSRTTAGTAHSNTEAFF.

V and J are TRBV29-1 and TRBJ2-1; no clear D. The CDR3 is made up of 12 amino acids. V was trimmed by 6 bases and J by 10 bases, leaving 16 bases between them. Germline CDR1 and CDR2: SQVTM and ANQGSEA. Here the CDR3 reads CSVSTSGPEQFF. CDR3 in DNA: TGCAGCGTAAGTACGTCAGGACCCGAGCAGTTCTTC.

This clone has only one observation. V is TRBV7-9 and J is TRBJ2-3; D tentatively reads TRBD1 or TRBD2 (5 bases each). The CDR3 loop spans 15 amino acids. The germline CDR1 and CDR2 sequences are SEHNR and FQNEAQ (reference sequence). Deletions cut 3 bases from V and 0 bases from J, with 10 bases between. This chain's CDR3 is CASSFIWDSTDTQYF. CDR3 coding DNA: TGTGCCAGCAGCTTCATCTGGGACAGCACAGATACGCAGTATTTT.

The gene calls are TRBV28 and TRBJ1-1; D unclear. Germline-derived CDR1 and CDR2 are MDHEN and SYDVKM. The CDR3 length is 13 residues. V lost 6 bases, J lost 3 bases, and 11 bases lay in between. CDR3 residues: CASSPGDHTEAFF. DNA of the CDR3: TGTGCCAGCAGCCCCGGGGATCACACTGAAGCTTTCTTT.

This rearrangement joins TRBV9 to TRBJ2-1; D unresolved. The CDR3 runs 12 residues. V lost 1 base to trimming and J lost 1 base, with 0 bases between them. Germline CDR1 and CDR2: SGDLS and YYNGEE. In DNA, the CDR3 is TGTGCCAGCAGCGTATCCTACAATGAGCAGTTCTTC. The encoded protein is CASSVSYNEQFF.

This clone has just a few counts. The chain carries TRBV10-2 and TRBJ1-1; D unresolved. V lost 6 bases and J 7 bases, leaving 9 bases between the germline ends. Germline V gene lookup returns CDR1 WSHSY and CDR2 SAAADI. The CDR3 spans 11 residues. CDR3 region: CASRQTFEAFF. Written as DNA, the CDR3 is TGCGCCAGCAGACAGACCTTTGAAGCTTTCTTT.